The clone carrying this TCR beta chain counts as medium-sized. Its antigen remains unidentified. The CDR3 consists of 12 residues. Between the trimmed V and J ends, which lost 5 bases and 6 bases, there was a span of 8 bases. This entry is derived from a study of tissue T cells after allogeneic stem cell transplantation. Study-wide findings and caveats: Alloreactivity or antigen specificity of tissue TCRs was not determined; some clones might be host cells.

The table came from immunoSEQ multiplex PCR; TCRdb's copy has only in-frame clones and leaves some out. Among roughly 760 clones, 40% to 45% were seen once, and the ten largest hold roughly 57%. The receptor comes from a female patient aged 40-75 years with steroid-refractory graft-versus-host disease after an allogeneic stem cell transplant. The T cells may come from the graft donor. The chain recombines TRBV12-3 or TRBV12-4 with TRBJ2-1; no definite D call. The sequencing here drew on rectal tissue, taken at autopsy. The CDR3 DNA follows: TGTGCCAGCAGTGCCGATACCAATGAGCAGTTCTTC. Translated, it gives CASSADTNEQFF.